This T cell receptor beta chain was observed in a study of tumor-infiltrating T cells and Merkel cell polyomavirus (dated by TCRdb to the late 2010s). Regarding the complete study: In Merkel cell carcinoma patients, the study examined CD8+ T cells specific for the Merkel cell polyomavirus KLL epitope. Patients came in at different disease stages and had a median follow-up of approximately 2.7 years, ranging from roughly 1.1 to 6.0 years. Patients received varied, non-standardized therapies including chemotherapy, radiation and immunotherapies. In approximately 14 samples, TRB sequencing was done on KLL-tetramer-sorted cells from blood or tumor-infiltrating lymphocytes, along with 12 matched whole-tumor samples. Most whole-tumor samples were obtained as 25-micron curls cut from formalin-fixed, paraffin-embedded tissue blocks. Of all the tumor samples in the study, one was a frozen nodal tumor digest and another was a flash-frozen core biopsy of a metastasis. The paper as a whole reports these results and caveats: The small sample size of the study (n of about 13 patients) is recognized as a limitation. The study examined just one viral epitope, so T cells targeting other Merkel cell polyomavirus epitopes were not captured. KLL-specific TRB repertoires proved diverse and largely private: among 300 to 400 unique sequences, only one clonotype was public, and two patients shared that clonotype. More unique KLL-specific clonotypes in tumors (roughly 5-120 vs 0-3) was associated with a significant MCC-specific survival advantage (P = 0.0051). Significantly improved MCC-specific survival was associated with a higher fraction of KLL-specific T cells within tumors (1.9-18% versus roughly 0-0.14%).

Notes on this clone: The target of this receptor is not known. No much larger clone exists at a distance of one base, and base qualities are not known.

According to the germline V gene, CDR1 reads SNHLY and CDR2 reads FYNNEI. At the junction V is shortened by 6 bases and J by 8 bases; bases outside the gene matches: 13. Measured from the cysteine to the phenylalanine, the CDR3 is 15 residues long. The only DNA kept is the CDR3, 45 bases in frame from the first base. All patients' tumors stained robustly positive for Merkel cell polyomavirus Large T antigen by immunohistochemistry. About a dozen Merkel cell carcinoma patients were included, each with robust KLL-tetramer+ populations (above 0.04% of CD8+ T cells) in blood and/or cultured TIL. Every patient was Caucasian, and patient ages ranged from roughly 45 to 77 years, with a median of around 60 years. Lymph node tumors were analyzed for patients with unknown primaries who presented with nodal disease, or when insufficient primary tissue was available. The library relied on the immunoSEQ multiplex PCR assay. Adaptive Biotechnologies (Seattle, WA) carried out the genomic DNA extraction, TRB sequencing and normalization. On the study's bioinformatics: Clonality was computed as one minus Shannon entropy of productive TRB sequences normalized by log2 of unique productive sequences. KLL-specific clonotypes in tumors were found by matching TCRbeta CDR3 amino acid sequences to the sequences from the tetramer-sorted sample of each patient. This immuneACCESS table, as held by TCRdb, lists in-frame sequences with V and J called but not all clones. Of the missing ones, under half trace to an unresolved V gene in checked studies; the others have no known cause. V, J and clone size are taken as reported in that table, and D and trimming were inferred from the DNA itself. For this sample the table gives 24,000 or so clones, of which nearly 90% were detected only once. The leading ten clones occupy roughly 2.5% of the sample.

This clonotype originated in a man aged 45 to 65 with Merkel cell carcinoma. Sequences were obtained from lymph node tissue. The rearrangement combines TRBV2 with TRBJ1-2; 9 bases in between match TRBD1. The CDR3 here reads CASRSGRTGVYGYTF. The DNA sequence is as follows: TGTGCCAGCAGGTCGGGGCGGACAGGGGTTTACGGCTACACCTTC. Where the CDR3 stops, the reference TRBV2 and TRBJ1-2 genes take over; the full variable domain is EPEVTQTPSHQVTQMGQEVILRCVPISNHLYFYWYRQILGQKVEFLVSFYNNEISEKSEIFDDQFSVERPDGSNFTLKIRSTKLEDSAMYFCASRSGRTGVYGYTFGSGTRLTVV.